One sample yielded the 32 T cell receptor beta chains listed below, sequenced in a study of cytomegalovirus exposure and HLA in healthy donors. This table comes from immunoSEQ multiplex PCR, and its TCRdb copy is limited to in-frame clones, with some not included. The repertoire holds approximately 200,000 clones, with 75% to 95% as singletons. The sequenced material came from PBMCs. These receptors came from a woman aged 18-29 years in good health and CMV-seronegative.

This clone appeared a single time. The chain carries TRBV5-1 and TRBJ1-1, with 8 positions matching TRBD1. The V segment lost 2 bases and the J segment 0 bases; nucleotides outside the gene matches: 3. Per the germline V gene, CDR1 is SGHRS and CDR2 is YFSETQ. The CDR3 spans 15 residues. CDR3 nucleotides: TGCGCCAGCAGCTTACAGGGGGACATGAACACTGAAGCTTTCTTT. Translation: CASSLQGDMNTEAFF.

V and J are TRBV5-6 and TRBJ1-1, with 9 bases fitting TRBD1. Trimming cost V 4 bases and J 0 bases; bases outside gene matches: 10. The CDR3 covers 17 residues. The germline V gene has CDR1 SGHDT and CDR2 YYEEEE. CDR3 loop: CASSTPQGALMNTEAFF. CDR3 nucleotide sequence: TGTGCCAGCAGCACCCCACAGGGGGCTCTAATGAACACTGAAGCTTTCTTT. The full variable domain, its missing parts supplied by reference TRBV5-6 and TRBJ1-1, is DAGVTQSPTHLIKTRGQQVTLRCSPKSGHDTVSWYQQALGQGPQFIFQYYEEEERQRGNFPDRFSGHQFPNYSSELNVNALLLGDSALYLCASSTPQGALMNTEAFFGQGTRLTVV.

The rearrangement uses TRBV29-1 and TRBJ2-7, with a possible D match to TRBD2 (5 bases). The length of the CDR3 is 13 residues. The germline gives CDR1 SQVTM, CDR2 ANQGSEA. With 3 bases removed from V and 9 bases from J, the gap between germline ends came to 18 bases. The CDR3 loop is CSVEGGFIVGQYF. For the CDR3, the DNA is TGCAGCGTTGAGGGCGGGTTTATAGTAGGGCAGTACTTC.

This rearrangement joins TRBV18 to TRBJ2-3, with 8 bases matching TRBD2. This CDR3 contains 17 residues. The junction had 10 bases not matched to a gene; V was cut back by 3 bases and J by 2 bases. Looked up from germline, CDR1 is KGHSH and CDR2 is LQKENI. The CDR3: CASSPMASGLNTDTQYF. As DNA, the CDR3 is TGTGCCAGCTCACCTATGGCTAGCGGGCTTAACACAGATACGCAGTATTTT.

V usage is TRBV28 and J usage is TRBJ2-7; TRBD1 is a possible D gene (5 bases). The CDR3 length is 15 residues. Germline V gene sequence: CDR1 MDHEN, CDR2 SYDVKM. Deletions cut 6 bases from V and 3 bases from J, with 18 bases between. The chain's CDR3 is CASSDTQDGGYEQYF. CDR3 bases: TGTGCCAGCAGCGATACACAGGATGGCGGCTACGAGCAGTACTTC.

The chain recombines TRBV5-1 with TRBJ2-3; 8 nucleotides line up with TRBD2. CDR1 SGHRS and CDR2 YFSETQ come from the germline V gene. The CDR3 contains 14 residues. The trim removed 0 bases at V and 4 bases at J, leaving 1 base unmatched. Here the CDR3 reads CASSLVREADTQYF. DNA for the CDR3: TGCGCCAGCAGCTTGGTGCGGGAGGCAGATACGCAGTATTTT.

The chain recombines TRBV5-4 with TRBJ2-3, with 7 bases lining up with TRBD1. The CDR3 is 14 residues long. Germline V lookup: CDR1 SGHNT, CDR2 YYREEE (reference sequence). The V and J ends lost 3 bases and 4 bases, in that order; junction bases with no gene match: 5. The chain's CDR3 is CASSSTGRADTQYF. CDR3 in DNA: TGTGCCAGCAGCTCGACAGGGCGGGCAGATACGCAGTATTTT. Using reference TRBV5-4 and TRBJ2-3 for the parts outside the CDR3, the full variable domain is ETGVTQSPTHLIKTRGQQVTLRCSSQSGHNTVSWYQQALGQGPQFIFQYYREEENGRGNFPPRFSGLQFPNYSSELNVNALELDDSALYLCASSSTGRADTQYFGPGTRLTVL.

A single count supports this clone. The CDR3 reads CASSRDTIQETQYF. The CDR3 region has the DNA TGTGCCAGCAGCCGGGACACTATCCAAGAGACCCAGTACTTC. This chain uses TRBV5-8 with TRBJ2-5; a weak D match, TRBD1 (6 bases). This CDR3 has 14 amino acids. Per the germline V gene, CDR1 is SGHTS and CDR2 is YDEGEE. Trimming took 4 bases from V and 1 from J, leaving 11 bases between them.

V is TRBV7-9 and J is TRBJ2-1, with D unresolved. The CDR3 sequence is 13 residues long. Per germline, CDR1 SEHNR and CDR2 FQNEAQ (reference sequence). The ends were cut back, 4 bases at V and 4 bases at J, with 8 bases in the middle. DNA for the CDR3: TGTGCCAGCAGCTCCCCTAATTACAATGAGCAGTTCTTC. This encodes CASSSPNYNEQFF.

Turning to this clone: Other DNA sequences of this sample code for an identical CDR3. The J gene is TRBJ2-5, the V gene TRBV5-1; 14 bases match TRBD2. The germline CDR1 and CDR2 sequences are SGHRS and YFSETQ. Trimming removed 3 bases from V and 4 bases from J; junction bases left unmatched: 2. There are 15 residues in the CDR3. The CDR3 DNA reads as TGCGCCAGCAGCTCGGGACTAGCGGGAGTAGAGACCCAGTACTTC. It encodes CASSSGLAGVETQYF.

The rearrangement links TRBV6-4 to TRBJ2-7, with 12 bases matching TRBD1. With 4 bases clipped from V and 4 bases from J, the junction kept 5 bases outside the gene matches. Germline assignment: CDR1 MRHNA and CDR2 SNTAGT. This CDR3 is built from 15 residues. The CDR3 nucleotides read TGTGCCAGCAGTGTCGGGACAGGGGGCAAGTACGAGCAGTACTTC. This codes for CASSVGTGGKYEQYF.

The rearrangement joins TRBV19 to TRBJ1-5, with unresolved D. Trimming took 5 bases from V and 5 from J, leaving 10 bases between them. The CDR3 runs to 13 residues. Looked up from germline, CDR1 is LNHDA and CDR2 is SQIVND (reference sequence). The CDR3 sequence: CASSPMPYQPQHF. CDR3 sequence (DNA): TGTGCCAGTAGTCCTATGCCATATCAGCCCCAGCATTTT.

The rearrangement joins TRBV28 to TRBJ1-3, with D perhaps matching TRBD1 (5 bases). The CDR3 is 13 residues long. Germline CDR1 MDHEN, CDR2 SYDVKM. Trimming stripped 7 bases from V and 14 bases from J, with 21 bases between. The CDR3 DNA follows: TGTGCCAGCAAACTGGGGGGATACGAAACGTTATATTTT. Its translation is CASKLGGYETLYF.

This sequence joins TRBV29-1 and TRBJ2-5, with 14 bases identical to TRBD2. Germline V lookup: CDR1 SQVTM, CDR2 ANQGSEA. Trimming at V came to 6 bases and at J to 4 bases, leaving 4 bases not matched to a gene. The CDR3 is 14 amino acids. The CDR3 sequence is CSVGLAGVTETQYF. DNA of the CDR3: TGCAGCGTGGGACTAGCGGGAGTAACAGAGACCCAGTACTTC.

The chain is built from TRBV4-1 and TRBJ1-2, with 8 bases matching TRBD1. This CDR3 contains 16 residues. Germline lookup yields CDR1 MGHRA and CDR2 YSYEKL. Trimming at V came to 4 bases and at J to 4 bases, leaving 11 bases not matched to a gene. The CDR3 bases are TGCGCCAGCAGCCCGTCCGGGGACAGGTACGGCTATGGCTACACCTTC. Its protein product is CASSPSGDRYGYGYTF.

This chain uses TRBV30 with TRBJ1-1; D remains ambiguous. The length of the CDR3 is 10 residues. The V gene's germline CDR1 is GTSNPN and CDR2 SVGIG (reference sequence). V lost 3 bases and J lost 6, with 5 bases in between. The CDR3 spells CAWRSPEAFF. Written as DNA, the CDR3 is TGTGCCTGGAGGAGTCCTGAAGCTTTCTTT.

The sample holds a few counts of this clone. The V call is TRBV5-1, the J call TRBJ1-1; no definite D call. The CDR3 extends over 14 amino acids. Germline CDR1 SGHRS, CDR2 YFSETQ. Trimming pared 6 bases from V and 7 bases from J, leaving 19 bases between. The chain's CDR3 is CASTLNSQINEAFF. For the CDR3, the DNA is TGCGCCAGCACCCTAAACAGCCAGATTAATGAAGCTTTCTTT.

The chain carries TRBV19 and TRBJ1-1, with D perhaps matching TRBD1 (5 bases). CDR1 is LNHDA and CDR2 is SQIVND in the germline V gene (reference sequence). The CDR3 is made up of 13 amino acids. Trimming shortened V by 5 bases and J by 4 bases, and 11 bases separated the two germline ends. The CDR3 sequence is CASSWDWRTEAFF. For the CDR3, the DNA is TGTGCCAGTAGTTGGGACTGGCGCACTGAAGCTTTCTTT.

The rearrangement links TRBV4-1 to TRBJ2-7, with a tentative D call TRBD2 (5 bases). The CDR3 has 15 amino acids. Germline assignment: CDR1 MGHRA and CDR2 YSYEKL. V was pared by 1 base and J by 0 bases, with 10 bases between. The CDR3 spells CASSQVLASSYEQYF. CDR3 nucleotide sequence: TGCGCCAGCAGCCAAGTATTAGCGAGCTCCTACGAGCAGTACTTC.

The chain links TRBV10-3 to TRBJ2-7; D remains unclear. The V end lost 4 bases, the J end lost 0 bases, and 13 bases lay between the germline ends. The CDR3 is 15 amino acids. Germline V CDR1 and CDR2: ENHRY, SYGVKD. The CDR3 DNA reads as TGTGCCATCAGTGGCGACAAGGTGGGCTCCTACGAGCAGTACTTC. This sequence encodes CAISGDKVGSYEQYF.

The chain has TRBV10-3 and TRBJ2-1; TRBD2 agrees at 12 bases. Germline CDR1 ENHRY, CDR2 SYGVKD. V trimming: 4 bases; J trimming: 7 bases; junction bases outside the gene matches: 11. The CDR3 is 17 amino acids. CDR3 sequence reads: CAISGTTSGSGLNEQFF. The DNA for the CDR3 is TGTGCCATCAGTGGGACGACTAGCGGGAGTGGATTAAATGAGCAGTTCTTC.

CDR3 sequence reads: CASSLTGGDQPQHF. Here the CDR3 DNA reads TGTGCCAGCAGCTTGACAGGGGGCGACCAGCCCCAGCATTTT. The chain couples TRBV7-9 to TRBJ1-5; 10 bases line up with TRBD1. The J segment lost 7 bases and the V segment lost 3 bases, leaving 3 bases of the junction unmatched. Germline V gene lookup returns CDR1 SEHNR and CDR2 FQNEAQ (reference sequence). The CDR3 has 14 amino acids. Supplemented by reference TRBV7-9 and TRBJ1-5, the full variable domain reads DTGVSQNPRHKITKRGQNVTFRCDPISEHNRLYWYRQTLGQGPEFLTYFQNEAQLEKSRLLSDRFSAERPKGSFSTLEIQRTEQGDSAMYLCASSLTGGDQPQHFGDGTRLSIL.

J is TRBJ2-7 and V is TRBV10-2; D may be TRBD1 (5 bases). Germline V CDR1 and CDR2: WSHSY, SAAADI. This CDR3 has 13 amino acids. The V gene lost 5 bases and the J gene lost 2 bases, with 10 bases spanning the gap. The CDR3 DNA reads as TGCGCCAGCAGTCGACAGACAACCTACGAGCAGTACTTC. Translated: CASSRQTTYEQYF.

The gene calls are TRBV27 and TRBJ2-5; no reliable D call. Deletions cut 6 bases from V and 1 base from J, with 3 bases between. Germline V CDR1 and CDR2: MNHEY, SMNVEV (reference sequence). The CDR3 is 11 residues long. CDR3 protein: CASRLQETQYF. CDR3 DNA sequence: TGTGCCAGCAGACTCCAAGAGACCCAGTACTTC.

This rearrangement joins TRBV28 to TRBJ1-4; 7 bases are shared with TRBD1. The CDR3 is made up of 16 amino acids. The germline V gene encodes CDR1 MDHEN and CDR2 SYDVKM. V gave up 6 bases and J gave up 4 bases; unmatched junction bases: 11. CDR3 in amino acids: CASRPDRADGNEKLFF. The CDR3 coding sequence is TGTGCCAGCAGACCCGACAGGGCCGACGGTAATGAAAAACTGTTTTTT.

The table lists this clone with a few counts. The chain carries TRBV4-1 and TRBJ2-7; a possible D gene is TRBD2 (5 bases). CDR3 length: 9 residues. From germline, CDR1 is MGHRA and CDR2 YSYEKL. V was clipped by 9 bases and J by 6 bases, with 6 bases between them. CDR3 nucleotides: TGCGCCAGTCGGGGCGAGCAGTACTTC. Translation: CASRGEQYF.

This clone was seen only once. V and J are TRBV5-1 and TRBJ1-1; D unclear. Germline-derived CDR1 and CDR2 are SGHRS and YFSETQ. The CDR3 is 17 residues long. Trimming left V 0 bases short and J 1 base short, with 16 bases between. CDR3: CASSLAFLEAPNTEAFF. CDR3 nucleotide sequence: TGCGCCAGCAGCTTGGCTTTTTTGGAGGCTCCGAACACTGAAGCTTTCTTT.

The chain has TRBV27 and TRBJ1-2; possible D gene TRBD1, 6 bases. The germline V and J ends were trimmed by 7 bases and 8 bases, with 26 bases remaining between them. CDR3 length: 16 amino acids. Germline V gene data show CDR1 as MNHEY and CDR2 as SMNVEV (reference sequence). The CDR3 bases are TGTGCCAGCACCCCACAATTTGGAAAGGGGGATAAAGGCTACACCTTC. Amino acids: CASTPQFGKGDKGYTF.

The rearrangement uses TRBV6-8 and TRBJ2-1, with D perhaps TRBD1 (5 bases). Germline values: CDR1 MNHGY, CDR2 SAAAGT. V dropped 5 bases and J dropped 2 bases, with 19 bases sitting between them. This CDR3 is built from 17 residues. In DNA, the CDR3 is TGTGCCAGCAGTACCGAAATTGCAGGGAAACCCTACAATGAGCAGTTCTTC. Its translation: CASSTEIAGKPYNEQFF.

The chain uses TRBV27 and TRBJ2-1; 7 positions agree with TRBD2. Germline loops: CDR1 MNHEY, CDR2 SMNVEV (reference sequence). The CDR3 length is 13 residues. J lost 0 bases, V lost 8 bases, and 1 base had no gene match. CDR3 residues: CASGGSSYNEQFF. CDR3 nucleotides: TGTGCCAGCGGCGGGAGCTCCTACAATGAGCAGTTCTTC.

This chain links TRBV27 with TRBJ2-7; D perhaps matches TRBD2 (5 bases). The ends were cut back, 8 bases at V and 3 bases at J, with 11 bases in the middle. This CDR3 comprises 12 residues. From germline, CDR1 is MNHEY and CDR2 SMNVEV (reference sequence). The CDR3 coding sequence is TGTGCCAGCGGTTACGGGATCTACGAGCAGTACTTC. Translating gives CASGYGIYEQYF.

The chain employs TRBV11-2 and TRBJ2-2, with 12 bases identical to TRBD2. Unmatched junction bases numbered 6, after V lost 5 bases and J lost 5 bases. Germline V gene data show CDR1 as SGHAT and CDR2 as FQNNGV. The CDR3 has 16 residues. The CDR3 DNA sequence: TGTGCCAGCAGCCGACCCACTAGCGGGAGGACCGGGGAGCTGTTTTTT. Protein: CASSRPTSGRTGELFF. Based on the CDR3 plus reference TRBV11-2 and TRBJ2-2, the full variable domain is EAGVAQSPRYKIIEKRQSVAFWCNPISGHATLYWYQQILGQGPKLLIQFQNNGVVDDSQLPKDRFSAERLKGVDSTLKIQPAKLEDSAVYLCASSRPTSGRTGELFFGEGSRLTVL.